What follows are 23 T cell receptor beta chains derived from one specimen sequenced in a study of OX40 agonist ivuxolimab in advanced cancers. The library was produced with the immunoSEQ multiplex PCR assay. Drawn from immuneACCESS, this table holds only the in-frame rearrangements with V and J called that TCRdb kept. Clones are partly lost; checked studies trace under half to an unresolved V gene and leave the rest unexplained. Within this sample are 40,000 to 50,000 clones, with approximately 86% of them counted one time only. The top ten constitute over 10% of the sample. Sequencing was performed on CD4+ or CD8+ T cells sorted from blood, taken in a trial of the OX40 agonist ivuxolimab. The receptor source for this set is an adult with an advanced solid tumor such as melanoma, head and neck, liver or kidney cancer.

The genes are TRBV27 and TRBJ2-1; 10 nucleotides line up with TRBD2. The CDR3 is made up of 15 amino acids. The trim removed 3 bases at V and 10 bases at J, leaving 9 bases unmatched. The germline CDR1 and CDR2 sequences are MNHEY and SMNVEV (reference sequence). The CDR3: CASSLISGGAGEQFF. In DNA form, the CDR3 reads TGTGCCAGCAGTTTGATAAGCGGGGGGGCTGGGGAGCAGTTCTTC.

Comments on this clone: At one boundary the junction diverges from the germline segment, which might be a read error. This sequence joins TRBV27 and TRBJ2-3; the D gene is possibly TRBD1 (7 bases). The length of the CDR3 is 13 residues. Germline lookup yields CDR1 MNHEY and CDR2 SMNVEV (reference sequence). The CDR3 sequence: CASGFRGVDTQYF. CDR3 coding DNA: TGTGCCAGCGGTTTCAGGGGGGTAGATACGCAGTATTTT.

This clone occurred a few times. The genes are TRBV7-8 and TRBJ2-7, with TRBD1 as a possible D gene (7 bases). The CDR3 is 15 amino acids. Deletions cut 0 bases from V and 6 bases from J, with 15 bases between. Germline CDR1 reads SGHVS; CDR2 reads FQNEAQ. The CDR3 DNA reads TGTGCCAGCAGCTTAGCCCGTCAGGGGGGTTCCGAGCAGTACTTC. Its translation is CASSLARQGGSEQYF. Variable domain in full (rest from reference TRBV7-8 and TRBJ2-7): GAGVSQSPRYKVAKRGQDVALRCDPISGHVSLFWYQQALGQGPEFLTYFQNEAQLDKSGLPSDRFFAERPEGSVSTLKIQRTQQEDSAVYLCASSLARQGGSEQYFGPGTRLTVT.

The gene calls are TRBV30 and TRBJ1-1; 7 bases are a match to TRBD1. This CDR3 contains 13 residues. Germline CDR1 reads GTSNPN; CDR2 reads SVGIG (reference sequence). Trimming took 5 bases from V and 3 from J; bases not matched to a gene: 6. CDR3 in DNA: TGTGCCTGGGACAGGGCCCCCCACACTGAAGCTTTCTTT. The encoded protein is CAWDRAPHTEAFF.

The V and J genes are TRBV2 and TRBJ1-6; no clear D gene. V shed 1 base and J shed 5 bases, with 9 bases lying between them. The germline V gene encodes CDR1 SNHLY and CDR2 FYNNEI. This CDR3 spans 15 amino acids. CDR3 coding DNA: TGTGCCAGCAGTGAAGGACGGGTTAATAATTCACCCCTCCACTTT. It codes for CASSEGRVNNSPLHF.

V gene TRBV9 combines with J gene TRBJ2-3, with TRBD2 matching over 11 bases. J was trimmed by 4 bases and V by 0 bases; bases with no gene match: 4. CDR1 is SGDLS, CDR2 YYNGEE, per germline. The length of the CDR3 is 16 residues. The CDR3 spells CASSVGLAGSADTQYF. The CDR3 DNA is TGTGCCAGCAGCGTAGGACTAGCGGGGAGTGCAGATACGCAGTATTTT. The variable domain in full, completed from reference TRBV9 and TRBJ2-3, reads DSGVTQTPKHLITATGQRVTLRCSPRSGDLSVYWYQQSLDQGLQFLIQYYNGEERAKGNILERFSAQQFPDLHSELNLSSLELGDSALYFCASSVGLAGSADTQYFGPGTRLTVL.

The chain employs TRBV28 and TRBJ2-7, with D perhaps TRBD1 or TRBD2 (5 bases each). Germline CDR1 is MDHEN and CDR2 is SYDVKM. The CDR3 runs 14 residues. V lost 3 bases to trimming and J lost 5 bases, with 14 bases between them. The CDR3 DNA sequence: TGTGCCAGCAGTTTGCAGAGGGGAATGGACGAGCAGTACTTC. Encoded protein: CASSLQRGMDEQYF.

This chain joins TRBV7-9 and TRBJ1-4, with 7 bases identical to TRBD1. CDR3 length: 15 amino acids. V was clipped by 3 bases and J by 3 bases; unmatched bases: 4. Per germline, CDR1 SEHNR and CDR2 FQNEAQ (reference sequence). DNA for the CDR3: TGTGCCAGCAGCTTCCCGACAGGGTCTAATGAAAAACTGTTTTTT. It is translated as CASSFPTGSNEKLFF.

The CDR3 DNA sequence: TGTGCCAGCAGTTTACCCCTAGGGAGCGGGAGAAAAACCGGGGAGCTGTTTTTT. Translating it yields CASSLPLGSGRKTGELFF. The chain is built from TRBV27 and TRBJ2-2, with TRBD2 matching over 8 bases. The V segment lost 2 bases and the J segment 5 bases; nucleotides outside the gene matches: 13. Germline V gene data show CDR1 as MNHEY and CDR2 as SMNVEV (reference sequence). This CDR3 spans 18 amino acids.

This clone was counted once. The chain uses TRBV27 and TRBJ2-5, with unresolved D. CDR1 is MNHEY and CDR2 is SMNVEV in the germline V gene (reference sequence). The CDR3 runs 12 residues. Trimming pared 6 bases from V and 9 bases from J, leaving 14 bases between. CDR3 in DNA: TGTGCCAGCAGATCCCTTCCTGGGGCCCAGTACTTC. Protein: CASRSLPGAQYF.

The V call is TRBV27, the J call TRBJ2-6; no definite D call. Germline assignment: CDR1 MNHEY and CDR2 SMNVEV (reference sequence). The CDR3 covers 14 residues. V dropped 0 bases and J dropped 3 bases, with 3 bases sitting between them. The CDR3 nucleotides are TGTGCCAGCAGTTTATCGTTTGGGGCCAACGTCCTGACTTTC. This translates into CASSLSFGANVLTF.

This clone was picked up a small number of times. V usage is TRBV2 and J usage is TRBJ2-1; 7 bases are a match to TRBD2. CDR3 length equals 17 residues. V was pared by 4 bases and J by 0 bases, with 9 bases of the junction left unmatched. Germline lookup yields CDR1 SNHLY and CDR2 FYNNEI. CDR3 sequence (DNA): TGTGCCAGCAGTGGGGAAGGAGGCGGGAGCTCCTACAATGAGCAGTTCTTC. It translates to CASSGEGGGSSYNEQFF.

This chain connects TRBV4-2 to TRBJ2-1, with D perhaps assigned TRBD1 or TRBD2 (5 bases each). CDR3 size: 14 residues. With 4 bases removed from V and 10 bases from J, the gap between germline ends came to 17 bases. CDR1 LGHNA and CDR2 YNFKEQ come from the germline V gene. CDR3 nucleotides: TGTGCCAGCAGCCCAGAAGACGGGTGGGGGGAGCAGTTCTTC. This translates into CASSPEDGWGEQFF.

The chain is built from TRBV7-9 and TRBJ2-1; a weak D match, TRBD1 (5 bases). V lost 5 bases and J lost 15, with 20 bases in between. There are 13 residues in the CDR3. CDR1 SEHNR and CDR2 FQNEAQ come from the germline V gene (reference sequence). The CDR3 bases are TGTGCCAGCAGCCCTACGGACACCAGGACCTGGTTCTTC. The encoded protein is CASSPTDTRTWFF. The whole variable domain, remainder taken from reference TRBV7-9 and TRBJ2-1, is DTGVSQNPRHKITKRGQNVTFRCDPISEHNRLYWYRQTLGQGPEFLTYFQNEAQLEKSRLLSDRFSAERPKGSFSTLEIQRTEQGDSAMYLCASSPTDTRTWFFGPGTRLTVL.

V and J are TRBV4-1 and TRBJ1-1; D gene unclear. Germline assignment: CDR1 MGHRA and CDR2 YSYEKL. The CDR3 has 15 amino acids. V was cut by 1 base and J by 4 bases, with 13 bases left in between. CDR3 amino acids: CASSQGATHLTEAFF. CDR3 nucleotide sequence: TGCGCCAGCAGCCAAGGGGCCACCCATCTCACTGAAGCTTTCTTT.

The chain has TRBV6-5 and TRBJ2-7; maybe TRBD1 (5 bases). In germline, CDR1 is MNHEY, CDR2 SVGAGI. Trimming took off 4 bases at V and 2 bases at J, with 9 bases between the two ends. The CDR3 is 13 amino acids. The CDR3, as DNA: TGTGCCAGCAGTTTAGGGGTTACCTACGAGCAGTACTTC. Amino acid sequence: CASSLGVTYEQYF.

The rearrangement uses TRBV25-1 and TRBJ2-5; 10 nucleotides line up with TRBD1. This CDR3 has 18 residues. Germline V gives CDR1 MGHDK, CDR2 SYGVNS. The V and J ends lost 5 bases and 5 bases, in that order; junction bases with no gene match: 17. The chain's CDR3 is CASSHPDRGSVLMETQYF. In DNA form, the CDR3 reads TGTGCCAGCAGTCACCCGGACAGGGGGAGTGTTCTAATGGAGACCCAGTACTTC.

The V and J genes are TRBV7-3 and TRBJ2-5, with D possibly matching TRBD2 (7 bases). The CDR3 is 15 amino acids. V was shortened by 0 bases and J by 5 bases, with 13 bases between the two germline ends. Looked up from germline, CDR1 is SGHTA and CDR2 is FQGTGA. CDR3 sequence: CASSLTAGAGETQYF. CDR3 in DNA: TGTGCCAGCAGCTTAACGGCGGGGGCGGGTGAGACCCAGTACTTC.

The chain couples TRBV27 to TRBJ2-1, with TRBD1 matching over 7 bases. V lost 2 bases and J lost 4; bases outside the gene matches: 5. Germline CDR1 reads MNHEY; CDR2 reads SMNVEV (reference sequence). The CDR3 loop spans 15 amino acids. The CDR3 reads CASSLVGTAYNEQFF. In DNA, the CDR3 is TGTGCCAGCAGTTTAGTCGGGACAGCTTACAATGAGCAGTTCTTC.

The CDR3 sequence is CASSFPLAGETPDTQYF. As DNA, the CDR3 is TGTGCCAGCAGTTTTCCCCTAGCGGGAGAGACCCCAGATACGCAGTATTTT. This chain links TRBV2 with TRBJ2-3; 10 bases align to TRBD2. V lost 5 bases, J lost 4 bases, and 12 bases stayed unmatched. Germline assignment: CDR1 SNHLY and CDR2 FYNNEI. There are 17 residues in the CDR3.

The chain couples TRBV7-8 to TRBJ2-1, with D possibly called TRBD1 or TRBD2 (5 bases each). Germline loops: CDR1 SGHVS, CDR2 FQNEAQ. Trimming removed 1 base at V and 5 bases at J, with 18 bases between. The CDR3 runs 17 residues. The CDR3 nucleotides read TGTGCCAGCAGCTTAGGCGTGGGACCTTCGAAAAACAATGAGCAGTTCTTC. As protein: CASSLGVGPSKNNEQFF.

The V call is TRBV28, the J call TRBJ1-5; no clear D gene. CDR3 size: 14 residues. Germline assignment: CDR1 MDHEN and CDR2 SYDVKM. V was trimmed by 8 bases and J by 1 base, leaving 12 bases between them. The CDR3 spells CASEKWVSNQPQHF. The CDR3 DNA sequence: TGTGCCAGCGAAAAGTGGGTGAGCAATCAGCCCCAGCATTTT.

The chain couples TRBV5-5 to TRBJ1-2, with a weak D call TRBD1 (5 bases). Germline V CDR1 and CDR2: SGHKS, YYEKEE (reference sequence). This CDR3 has 17 residues. V lost 6 bases and J 6 bases, leaving 27 bases between the germline ends. The CDR3 region has the DNA TGTGCCAGCACCGCAACACGGGACCCCAAACTATTGGATGGCTACACCTTC. It translates to CASTATRDPKLLDGYTF. Full variable domain (outside the CDR3, taken from reference TRBV5-5 and TRBJ1-2): DAGVTQSPTHLIKTRGQQVTLRCSPISGHKSVSWYQQVLGQGPQFIFQYYEKEERGRGNFPDRFSARQFPNYSSELNVNALLLGDSALYLCASTATRDPKLLDGYTFGSGTRLTVV.